A selection of T cell receptor beta chains follows, all from one sample in a study of cytomegalovirus exposure and HLA in healthy donors. Sequencing used immunoSEQ multiplex PCR; TCRdb keeps in-frame clones, though not all of them. The sample lists some 77,000 clones; about four fifths were seen once. The sequencing input was PBMCs. The receptor set was obtained from a man aged 45-60 years in good health and CMV-seropositive. Each CDR3 is given with its conserved first and last residue. A D gene is named only where the DNA matches it firmly. The size entry is marked missing in some rows and otherwise reads once, few, many or a size class.

>TRBJ2-1|TRBV9|TRBD2|once
CASSAGPGGGFGEQFF
TGTGCCAGCAGCGCGGGCCCCGGGGGGGGCTTCGGTGAGCAGTTCTTC
>TRBJ1-1|TRBV14|NA|NA
CASSLGHVGAEAFF
TGTGCCAGCAGCCTAGGACACGTAGGGGCTGAAGCTTTCTTT
>TRBJ1-1|TRBV5-1|NA|once
CASSLGQSLLNTEAFF
TGCGCCAGCAGCTTGGGACAGAGCTTATTGAACACTGAAGCTTTCTTT
>TRBJ2-2|TRBV5-1|TRBD1|NA
CASSYSGQGTGELFF
TGCGCCAGCAGCTACTCCGGACAGGGAACCGGGGAGCTGTTTTTT
>TRBJ1-1|TRBV18|TRBD1|NA
CASSPETGVNTEAFF
TGTGCCAGCTCACCAGAGACAGGGGTAAACACTGAAGCTTTCTTT
>TRBJ1-1|TRBV7-9|NA|NA
CASSLFEGNTEAFF
TGTGCCAGCAGCTTATTCGAGGGGAACACTGAAGCTTTCTTT
>TRBJ1-2|TRBV10-3|TRBD1|NA
CAISSDRANGYTF
TGTGCCATCAGCTCGGACAGGGCTAATGGCTACACCTTC
>TRBJ1-1|TRBV7-6|TRBD1|NA
CASSLLPGQGIGIAEAFF
TGTGCCAGCAGCTTACTTCCGGGACAGGGAATCGGAATTGCTGAAGCTTTCTTT
>TRBJ1-2|TRBV6-5|TRBD1|NA
CASRTTGGFYGYTF
TGTGCCAGCAGAACGACAGGGGGCTTCTATGGCTACACCTTC
>TRBJ1-1|TRBV28|TRBD1|NA
CASSSGQGAVAEAFF
TGTGCCAGCAGTTCCGGACAGGGGGCTGTCGCTGAAGCTTTCTTT
>TRBJ2-7|TRBV5-4|TRBD2|NA
CASSSGLGSYEQYF
TGTGCCAGCAGCTCGGGACTAGGATCCTACGAGCAGTACTTC
>TRBJ2-3|TRBV10-3|TRBD2|NA
CAISDQGGRRSTDTQYF
TGTGCCATCAGTGATCAGGGCGGGAGACGTAGCACAGATACGCAGTATTTT
>TRBJ2-1|TRBV10-1|NA|NA
CASSDLRLRPGSYNEQFF
TGCGCCAGCAGTGATCTTAGACTACGGCCCGGCTCCTACAATGAGCAGTTCTTC
>TRBJ2-7|TRBV2|TRBD1|few
CASSEETGGAQYF
TGTGCCAGCAGTGAAGAGACAGGGGGAGCGCAGTACTTC
>TRBJ2-7|TRBV21-1|NA|NA
CASSKPAGDDF
TGTGCCAGCAGCAAACCGGCGGGAGACGACTTC
>TRBJ2-5|TRBV5-1|TRBD2|NA
CASSFAGGEETQYF
TGCGCCAGCAGCTTCGCGGGAGGTGAGGAGACCCAGTACTTC
>TRBJ1-1|TRBV5-6|NA|NA
CASRSGSGTEAFF
TGTGCCAGCAGGTCGGGCTCAGGGACTGAAGCTTTCTTT
>TRBJ2-3|TRBV7-3|NA|once
CASSLVPAPTDTQYF
TGTGCCAGCAGCTTAGTCCCAGCGCCAACAGATACGCAGTATTTT
>TRBJ2-1|TRBV7-9|NA|NA
CASSIRSNEQFF
TGTGCCAGCAGCATAAGGAGCAATGAGCAGTTCTTC
>TRBJ2-6|TRBV27|TRBD1|NA
CASSPIQGTGANVLTF
TGTGCCAGCAGTCCAATACAGGGGACTGGGGCCAACGTCCTGACTTTC
>TRBJ2-3|TRBV10-3|TRBD2|NA
CAIATSGNGNTQYF
TGTGCCATCGCTACTAGCGGGAATGGGAATACGCAGTATTTT
>TRBJ1-1|TRBV19|NA|NA
CASSNSRLPHTEAFF
TGTGCCAGTAGTAATAGCCGTCTCCCCCACACTGAAGCTTTCTTT
>TRBJ2-7|TRBV18|NA|NA
CASSRLGGEQYF
TGTGCCAGCTCCCGGTTGGGAGGCGAGCAGTACTTC
>TRBJ2-2|TRBV7-3|NA|NA
CASSLIPTGGELFF
TGTGCCAGCAGCTTAATCCCGACAGGCGGGGAGCTGTTTTTT
>TRBJ2-7|TRBV10-3|TRBD1|once
CAISEGQGPSYEQYF
TGTGCCATCAGTGAGGGACAGGGCCCATCCTACGAGCAGTACTTC
>TRBJ2-4|TRBV6-4|TRBD1|NA
CASSWTGGNIQYF
TGTGCCAGCAGTTGGACAGGGGGCAACATTCAGTACTTC
>TRBJ2-2|TRBV11-3|NA|NA
CASTGNTGELFF
TGTGCCAGCACAGGGAACACCGGGGAGCTGTTTTTT
>TRBJ2-1|TRBV4-2|NA|NA
CASSQPGGAPGNEQFF
TGTGCCAGCAGCCAGCCTGGGGGGGCCCCTGGAAATGAGCAGTTCTTC
>TRBJ2-2|TRBV10-2|NA|NA
CASILGGSGNTGELFF
TGCGCCAGCATCCTAGGCGGTTCGGGGAACACCGGGGAGCTGTTTTTT
>TRBJ2-3|TRBV7-2|TRBD2|NA
CASSIGTSGRREDTQYF
TGTGCCAGCAGCATCGGGACTAGCGGGAGGAGGGAAGATACGCAGTATTTT
>TRBJ2-7|TRBV6-5|NA|once
CASSYGLVYEQYF
TGTGCCAGCAGTTACGGTCTAGTCTACGAGCAGTACTTC
>TRBJ1-5|TRBV6-5|NA|NA
CASSWRNNQPQHF
TGTGCCAGCAGTTGGAGGAACAATCAGCCCCAGCATTTT
>TRBJ2-7|TRBV5-1|TRBD2|few
CASSNPGLAGGPSYEQYF
TGCGCCAGCAGCAACCCGGGACTAGCGGGAGGTCCCTCCTACGAGCAGTACTTC
>TRBJ1-2|TRBV28|TRBD1|NA
CASSNLIRGRWGYTF
TGTGCCAGCAGTAACTTAATTAGGGGGCGCTGGGGCTACACCTTC
>TRBJ2-7|TRBV11-2|TRBD1|NA
CASSPPETGRTYEQYF
TGTGCCAGCAGCCCTCCCGAGACAGGGCGCACCTACGAGCAGTACTTC
>TRBJ2-7|TRBV4-1|TRBD1|few
CASSQDARGNYEQYF
TGCGCCAGCAGCCAAGACGCCAGGGGGAACTACGAGCAGTACTTC
>TRBJ1-2|TRBV18|NA|NA
CASSPTGRDYGYTF
TGTGCCAGCTCACCAACAGGGAGGGACTATGGCTACACCTTC
>TRBJ1-5|TRBV2|TRBD1|NA
CASSGQGNQPQHF
TGTGCCAGCAGCGGACAGGGGAATCAGCCCCAGCATTTT
>TRBJ2-7|TRBV6-6|NA|NA
CASTPIAGKDEQYF
TGTGCCAGCACCCCCATCGCGGGTAAGGACGAGCAGTACTTC
>TRBJ1-2|TRBV7-9|NA|few
CASAERNYGYTF
TGTGCCAGCGCCGAGAGGAACTATGGCTACACCTTC
>TRBJ2-1|TRBV9|TRBD2|NA
CASSVLGGRSANEQFF
TGTGCCAGCAGCGTACTTGGCGGGAGATCGGCGAATGAGCAGTTCTTC
>TRBJ2-6|TRBV5-4|TRBD1|NA
CASSLWAGGPGANVLTF
TGTGCCAGCAGCTTGTGGGCAGGGGGACCTGGGGCCAACGTCCTGACTTTC